What follows are 8 T cell receptor beta chains derived from one specimen sequenced in a study of shared clonotypes between healthy human individuals. Clones were sequenced by immunoSEQ multiplex PCR, and TCRdb holds only the in-frame ones, with some missing. The sample includes about 340,000 clones, 70% to 75% of them seen just once. Sequenced material: memory CD4+ T cells sorted from blood. Subset indicated: CD45RA-negative fraction. The receptor source for this set is a young man in good health.

The genes are TRBV14 and TRBJ2-2; tentatively, D is TRBD2 (7 bases). Germline V gene lookup returns CDR1 SGHDN and CDR2 FVKESK. Trimming stripped 5 bases from V and 0 bases from J, with 13 bases between. CDR3 length: 16 amino acids. The CDR3 DNA sequence: TGTGCCAGCAGCGATGGGAGGGGGGCGAACACCGGGGAGCTGTTTTTT. This encodes CASSDGRGANTGELFF. Supplemented by reference TRBV14 and TRBJ2-2, the full variable domain reads EAGVTQFPSHSVIEKGQTVTLRCDPISGHDNLYWYRRVMGKEIKFLLHFVKESKQDESGMPNNRFLAERTGGTYSTLKVQPAELEDSGVYFCASSDGRGANTGELFFGEGSRLTVL.

This sequence joins TRBV19 and TRBJ2-3; the D is unclear. V dropped 10 bases and J dropped 3 bases, with 17 bases sitting between them. There are 14 residues in the CDR3. Germline V CDR1 and CDR2: LNHDA, SQIVND (reference sequence). CDR3 bases: TGTGCCACCTCCCTATCCCCTATTACAGATACGCAGTATTTT. Amino acid sequence: CATSLSPITDTQYF.

The gene calls are TRBV2 and TRBJ2-3; 7 bases line up with TRBD2. Per germline, CDR1 SNHLY and CDR2 FYNNEI. The trim removed 3 bases at V and 3 bases at J, leaving 6 bases unmatched. The CDR3 contains 15 residues. The CDR3 sequence is CASSEGRGSTDTQYF. As DNA, the CDR3 is TGTGCCAGCAGTGAGGGGAGGGGATCGACAGATACGCAGTATTTT.

V and J are TRBV5-1 and TRBJ2-6; TRBD2 might be the D (5 bases). Germline loops: CDR1 SGHRS, CDR2 YFSETQ. V lost 5 bases to trimming and J lost 1 base, with 7 bases between them. This CDR3 contains 14 residues. CDR3 in amino acids: CASRLGSGANVLTF. DNA for the CDR3: TGCGCCAGCAGACTAGGGTCTGGGGCCAACGTCCTGACTTTC.

The V and J genes are TRBV19 and TRBJ2-2; tentatively, D is TRBD2 (6 bases). Germline assignment: CDR1 LNHDA and CDR2 SQIVND (reference sequence). The CDR3 totals 14 residues. The V end was cut by 9 bases, the J end by 1 base, with 12 bases between. This chain's CDR3 is CASQDGRNTGELFF. In DNA form, the CDR3 reads TGTGCCAGCCAGGACGGGAGGAACACCGGGGAGCTGTTTTTT.

This clone has a count of ten or more. The chain couples TRBV6-1 to TRBJ2-2; D is possibly TRBD1 or TRBD2 (5 bases each). Germline CDR1 reads MNHNS; CDR2 reads SASEGT. This CDR3 contains 15 residues. V was cut by 6 bases and J by 2 bases, with 13 bases left in between. The DNA for the CDR3 is TGTGCCAGCAGGATGGGGGTATTAAACACCGGGGAGCTGTTTTTT. Protein: CASRMGVLNTGELFF.

The chain combines TRBV5-8 with TRBJ1-1, with TRBD1 matching over 7 bases. Germline V gene sequence: CDR1 SGHTS, CDR2 YDEGEE. Trimming took 4 bases from V and 5 from J; bases not matched to a gene: 11. The CDR3 has 15 residues. CDR3 loop: CASSPTRQGVTEAFF. In DNA form, the CDR3 reads TGTGCCAGCAGCCCTACAAGACAGGGCGTTACTGAAGCTTTCTTT.

The rearrangement joins TRBV18 to TRBJ1-3; D is unclear. Germline V gene sequence: CDR1 KGHSH, CDR2 LQKENI. The ends were cut back, 1 base at V and 0 bases at J, with 10 bases in the middle. There are 16 residues in the CDR3. DNA of the CDR3: TGTGCCAGCTCACCACACCCACCCAGCTCTGGAAACACCATATATTTT. It is translated as CASSPHPPSSGNTIYF.